This TCR beta chain was sequenced for a study of cytomegalovirus exposure and HLA in healthy donors. Study-wide context: For the approximately 400 genotyped donors, 75% to 90% fell within the Caucasian-associated ancestry cluster. Study-wide points: As a later analysis revealed, most CMV-associated TCR beta chains appeared HLA-restricted.

V lost 11 bases to trimming and J lost 3 bases, with 11 bases between them. CDR1 and CDR2 (germline): ENHRY, SYGVKD. The CDR3 spans 11 residues. About this clone itself: The antigen remains undetermined.

Primers included in the PCR were 60 Vbeta and 13 Jbeta primers. The assay was immunoSEQ multiplex PCR, and TCRdb's table has in-frame clones only and misses some. Of more than 200,000 clones in the sample, about 84% are singletons; the top ten hold 1% to 1.5%. The TCR comes from a human donor in good health. The sample taken for sequencing was PBMCs. V and J are TRBV10-3 and TRBJ2-7; no definite D call. The CDR3 reads CARNPGYEQYF. DNA of the CDR3: TGTGCCCGCAACCCGGGCTACGAGCAGTACTTC.